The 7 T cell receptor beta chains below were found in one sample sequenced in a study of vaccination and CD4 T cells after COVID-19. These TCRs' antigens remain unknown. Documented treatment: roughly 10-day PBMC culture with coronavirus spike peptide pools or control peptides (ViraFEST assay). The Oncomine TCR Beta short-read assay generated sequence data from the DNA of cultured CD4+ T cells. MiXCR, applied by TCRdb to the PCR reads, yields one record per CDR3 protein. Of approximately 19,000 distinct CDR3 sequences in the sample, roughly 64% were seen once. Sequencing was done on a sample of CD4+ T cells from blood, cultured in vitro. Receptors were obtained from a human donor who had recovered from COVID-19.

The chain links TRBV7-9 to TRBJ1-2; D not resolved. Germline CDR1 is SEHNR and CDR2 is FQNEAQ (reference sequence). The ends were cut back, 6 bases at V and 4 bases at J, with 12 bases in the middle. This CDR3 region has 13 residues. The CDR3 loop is CASSSVGPYGYTF. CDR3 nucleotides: TGTGCCAGCAGTTCGGTGGGCCCCTATGGCTACACCTTC. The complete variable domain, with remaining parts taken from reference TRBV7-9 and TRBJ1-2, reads DTGVSQNPRHKITKRGQNVTFRCDPISEHNRLYWYRQTLGQGPEFLTYFQNEAQLEKSRLLSDRFSAERPKGSFSTLEIQRTEQGDSAMYLCASSSVGPYGYTFGSGTRLTVV.

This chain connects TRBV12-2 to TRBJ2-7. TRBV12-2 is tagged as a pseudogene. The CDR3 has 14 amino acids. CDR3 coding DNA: TGTGCAAGTCGGCAGCTGTTATCGACCTACGAGCAGTACTTC. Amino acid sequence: CASRQLLSTYEQYF.

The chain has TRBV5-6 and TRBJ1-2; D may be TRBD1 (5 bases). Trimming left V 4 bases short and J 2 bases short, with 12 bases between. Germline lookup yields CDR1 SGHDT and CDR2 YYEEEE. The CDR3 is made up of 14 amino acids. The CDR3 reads CASSPLQGNYGYTF. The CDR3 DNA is TGTGCCAGCAGCCCCCTCCAGGGCAACTATGGCTACACCTTC.

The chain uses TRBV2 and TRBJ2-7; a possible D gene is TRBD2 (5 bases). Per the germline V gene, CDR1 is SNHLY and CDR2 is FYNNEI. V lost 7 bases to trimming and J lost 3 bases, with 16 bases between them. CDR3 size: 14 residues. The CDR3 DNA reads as TGTGCCAGCATTCCGAGGGAGACCGACTACGAGCAGTACTTC. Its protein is CASIPRETDYEQYF.

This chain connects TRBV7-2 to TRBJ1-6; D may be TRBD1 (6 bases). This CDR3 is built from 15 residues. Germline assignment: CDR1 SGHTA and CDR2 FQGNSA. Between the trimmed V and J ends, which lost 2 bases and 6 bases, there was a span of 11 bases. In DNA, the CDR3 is TGTGCCAGCAGCTTACAGGGACACCCTAATTCACCCCTCCACTTT. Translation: CASSLQGHPNSPLHF. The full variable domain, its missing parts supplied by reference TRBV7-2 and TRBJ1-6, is GAGVSQSPSNKVTEKGKDVELRCDPISGHTALYWYRQSLGQGLEFLIYFQGNSAPDKSGLPSDRFSAERTGGSVSTLTIQRTQQEDSAVYLCASSLQGHPNSPLHFGNGTRLTVT.

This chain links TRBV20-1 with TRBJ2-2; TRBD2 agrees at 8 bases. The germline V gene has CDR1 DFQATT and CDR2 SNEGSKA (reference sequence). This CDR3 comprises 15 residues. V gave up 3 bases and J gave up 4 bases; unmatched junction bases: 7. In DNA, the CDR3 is TGCAGTGCTAGTCTGGCGGGGGGTGCCACCGGGGAGCTGTTTTTT. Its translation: CSASLAGGATGELFF.

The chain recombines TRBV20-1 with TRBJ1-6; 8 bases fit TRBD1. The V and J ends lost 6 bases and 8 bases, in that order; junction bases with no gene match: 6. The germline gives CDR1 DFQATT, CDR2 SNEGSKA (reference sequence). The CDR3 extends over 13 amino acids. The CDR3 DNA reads TGCAGTGCGCGCCAGGGGGCTGATTCACCCCTCCACTTT. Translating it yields CSARQGADSPLHF.